The 15 T cell receptor beta chains below come from one sample, sequenced in a study of CD8 T cells in ankylosing spondylitis. TCRdb re-called the 5' RACE reads with MiXCR, one entry per CDR3 protein. Of about 250,000 distinct CDR3 sequences listed, more than 15% are singletons. The sample consisted of blood, either unsorted or a sorted T cell fraction (not recorded which). These receptors came from a male donor with ankylosing spondylitis or in good health (not recorded which).

This rearrangement joins TRBV4-1 to TRBJ2-7; 7 bases are shared with TRBD2. Germline CDR1 reads MGHRA; CDR2 reads YSYEKL. V was clipped by 0 bases and J by 1 base; unmatched bases: 3. This CDR3 contains 15 residues. CDR3 sequence reads: CASSQEEGLSYEQYF. The CDR3 DNA is TGCGCCAGCAGCCAAGAAGAGGGACTATCCTACGAGCAGTACTTC.

In this sample, this clonotype turned up a few times. The CDR3, as DNA: TGCGCCAGCAGCCAAGAACGTCTAGCGAACTACGAGCAGTACTTC. Translating gives CASSQERLANYEQYF. The V gene is TRBV4-3, the J gene TRBJ2-7, with D possibly TRBD2 on 6 matching bases. V was pared by 0 bases and J by 3 bases, with 12 bases between. Germline V gene data show CDR1 as LGHNA and CDR2 as YSLEER. The CDR3 spans 15 residues.

This clonotype was seen only a few times. The chain is built from TRBV5-5 and TRBJ2-7; 9 bases are shared with TRBD2. Germline CDR1 and CDR2: SGHKS and YYEKEE (reference sequence). V shed 10 bases and J 4 bases; nucleotides not matched to a gene: 12. The CDR3 spans 14 residues. The CDR3 bases are TGTGCCTGCACCAGGGCTAGCGGGGAATACGAGCAGTACTTC. This codes for CACTRASGEYEQYF.

The chain joins TRBV13 to TRBJ2-2, with D hard to call. The CDR3 sequence is 12 residues long. V was pared by 7 bases and J by 6 bases, with 9 bases between. Germline loops: CDR1 PRHDT, CDR2 FYEKMQ (reference sequence). CDR3 region: CASTLQAGELFF. In DNA form, the CDR3 reads TGTGCCAGCACCCTTCAGGCCGGGGAGCTGTTTTTT.

This clonotype was observed a few times. The chain has TRBV5-6 and TRBJ2-5; TRBD2 aligns across 8 bases. V was clipped by 2 bases and J by 3 bases; unmatched bases: 6. In germline, CDR1 is SGHDT, CDR2 YYEEEE. This CDR3 is built from 15 residues. The CDR3 sequence is CASSFPSGGEETQYF. Written as DNA, the CDR3 is TGTGCCAGCAGCTTCCCATCGGGGGGGGAAGAGACCCAGTACTTC.

Only a few counts were recorded for this clonotype. The chain couples TRBV20-1 to TRBJ2-1; 9 bases map to TRBD2. The CDR3 runs 15 residues. Losses at the gene ends were 5 bases for V and 3 bases for J; bases not matched to a gene: 8. The germline gives CDR1 DFQATT, CDR2 SNEGSKA (reference sequence). The CDR3 nucleotides are TGCAGTGCTGGCTCGGGACTAGCCCTCTACAATGAGCAGTTCTTC. It yields the protein CSAGSGLALYNEQFF.

The V and J genes are TRBV4-2 and TRBJ1-5, with no clear D. There are 15 residues in the CDR3. V lost 3 bases and J 0 bases, leaving 9 bases between the germline ends. Germline values: CDR1 LGHNA, CDR2 YNFKEQ. DNA for the CDR3: TGTGCCAGCAGCCATCCCGCAGATAGCAATCAGCCCCAGCATTTT. It translates to CASSHPADSNQPQHF.

This clonotype was seen repeatedly, ten times or more. J is TRBJ2-2 and V is TRBV6-4, with 8 nucleotides matching TRBD1. V trimming: 2 bases; J trimming: 4 bases; junction bases outside the gene matches: 6. The germline CDR1 and CDR2 sequences are MRHNA and SNTAGT. The CDR3 is made up of 16 amino acids. In DNA form, the CDR3 reads TGTGCCAGCAGTGACCGAACGGACAGGGCCACCGGGGAGCTGTTTTTT. Protein product: CASSDRTDRATGELFF.

A few counts support this clonotype. The V and J genes are TRBV27 and TRBJ2-1; 9 positions match TRBD2. The CDR3 is 15 amino acids. V shed 3 bases, J shed 4 bases, and the junction held 4 bases outside the gene matches. Germline V lookup: CDR1 MNHEY, CDR2 SMNVEV (reference sequence). CDR3 sequence: CASSFPLAGYNEQFF. CDR3 sequence (DNA): TGTGCCAGCAGTTTCCCCCTAGCGGGGTACAATGAGCAGTTCTTC.

This clonotype occurred a few times. The chain combines TRBV29-1 with TRBJ1-2; D is uncertain. Deletions cut 4 bases from V and 0 bases from J, with 12 bases between. Germline CDR1 SQVTM, CDR2 ANQGSEA. The CDR3 extends over 14 amino acids. DNA for the CDR3: TGCAGCGTTGGTTCCCCGGGCGCTAACTATGGCTACACCTTC. Its translation is CSVGSPGANYGYTF.

The gene calls are TRBV5-8 and TRBJ2-3, with TRBD2 matching 10 bases. V lost 1 base and J lost 6; bases outside the gene matches: 11. CDR3 size: 17 residues. CDR1 and CDR2 from the germline V gene are SGHTS and YDEGEE. The CDR3 loop reads CASSLNRSGRALDTQYF. In DNA form, the CDR3 reads TGTGCCAGCAGCTTGAATCGGAGCGGGAGGGCCCTCGATACGCAGTATTTT.

The chain uses TRBV6-1 and TRBJ1-5, with 9 bases that match TRBD1. The CDR3 consists of 13 residues. Germline CDR1 MNHNS, CDR2 SASEGT. J gave up 5 bases and V 6 bases, and 2 bases lay outside the gene matches. The chain's CDR3 is CASRGQGDQPQHF. Here the CDR3 DNA reads TGTGCCAGCAGGGGACAGGGTGATCAGCCCCAGCATTTT.

This clonotype was seen ten or more times. V usage is TRBV6-2 or TRBV6-3 and J usage is TRBJ2-1; the D is unclear. Germline CDR1 reads MNHEY; CDR2 reads SVGEGT. The V gene lost 2 bases and the J gene lost 8 bases, with 10 bases spanning the gap. The CDR3 totals 13 residues. This CDR3 is CASSYGIRDEQFF. CDR3 nucleotide sequence: TGTGCCAGCAGTTACGGGATCCGGGATGAGCAGTTCTTC.

In this sample, this clonotype turned up many times. V gene TRBV12-3 or TRBV12-4 combines with J gene TRBJ1-2, with 7 nucleotides matching TRBD1. The CDR3 contains 14 residues. Losses at the gene ends were 3 bases for V and 4 bases for J; bases not matched to a gene: 5. DNA for the CDR3: TGTGCCAGCAGTTTTGTGGGACAGACCTATGGCTACACCTTC. Translating gives CASSFVGQTYGYTF.

This clonotype was counted many times. The J gene is TRBJ2-5, the V gene TRBV9, with D maybe TRBD2 (5 bases). CDR1 is SGDLS, CDR2 YYNGEE, per germline. CDR3 size: 15 residues. Between the trimmed V and J ends, which lost 0 bases and 5 bases, there was a span of 14 bases. CDR3: CASSVEDRDAETQYF. CDR3 bases: TGTGCCAGCAGCGTAGAGGATCGGGATGCGGAGACCCAGTACTTC. Drawing the rest from reference TRBV9 and TRBJ2-5, the complete variable domain is DSGVTQTPKHLITATGQRVTLRCSPRSGDLSVYWYQQSLDQGLQFLIQYYNGEERAKGNILERFSAQQFPDLHSELNLSSLELGDSALYFCASSVEDRDAETQYFGPGTRLLVL.